This TCR beta chain was sequenced during a study of a mutant IDH1 vaccine in newly diagnosed glioma. Across the whole study: Patients previously underwent radiotherapy, temozolomide, or both, and most underwent both.

There are a few counts of this clone. The antigen is not known. Time point specified: week 47, end of study. In every dose of vaccine, 300 ug of mutant IDH1 20-mer peptide was given alongside topical imiquimod. The assay was immunoSEQ multiplex PCR, and TCRdb's table has in-frame clones only and misses some. The sample contains tens of thousands of clones, about four fifths of which appear only once. The sequence was collected from a man in his thirties or forties with glioma. The source was PBMCs, collected from a glioma patient whose treatment included an IDH1 peptide vaccine.

CDR3 DNA: TGTGCCAGCAGCGAAGGACAGGGGAGTAATCAGCCCCAGCATTTT. Protein: CASSEGQGSNQPQHF. The chain couples TRBV7-9 to TRBJ1-5; 9 bases match TRBD1. CDR1 is SEHNR, CDR2 FQNEAQ, per germline (reference sequence). The trim removed 5 bases at V and 4 bases at J, leaving 6 bases unmatched. CDR3 length equals 15 residues.